This TCR beta chain was captured by sequencing in a study of blood T cell repertoires in COVID-19. Study context: T cells, B-cell-depleted T cells, or PBMCs supplied cDNA or gDNA.

Germline CDR1 is MNHNS and CDR2 is SASEGT. V gave up 4 bases and J gave up 6 bases; unmatched junction bases: 11. The CDR3 runs to 16 residues. Authors' analysis steps: The assay estimated nucleated cells by amplifying reference gene primers. Method: immunoSEQ multiplex PCR; TCRdb's copy keeps in-frame clones and lacks some. V, J and clone size are those of that table, while D and trimming were read from the DNA. The data hold about 360,000 clones, with around nine tenths observed a single time. The genes are TRBV6-1 and TRBJ2-3; 9 positions match TRBD1. The specimen sequenced was peripheral blood. This clonotype was sampled from an older woman with COVID-19, enrolled during active disease. CDR3 nucleotide sequence: TGTGCCAGCAGTGCAAGGGACAGGGCCCTCGCTGATACGCAGTATTTT. It encodes CASSARDRALADTQYF.